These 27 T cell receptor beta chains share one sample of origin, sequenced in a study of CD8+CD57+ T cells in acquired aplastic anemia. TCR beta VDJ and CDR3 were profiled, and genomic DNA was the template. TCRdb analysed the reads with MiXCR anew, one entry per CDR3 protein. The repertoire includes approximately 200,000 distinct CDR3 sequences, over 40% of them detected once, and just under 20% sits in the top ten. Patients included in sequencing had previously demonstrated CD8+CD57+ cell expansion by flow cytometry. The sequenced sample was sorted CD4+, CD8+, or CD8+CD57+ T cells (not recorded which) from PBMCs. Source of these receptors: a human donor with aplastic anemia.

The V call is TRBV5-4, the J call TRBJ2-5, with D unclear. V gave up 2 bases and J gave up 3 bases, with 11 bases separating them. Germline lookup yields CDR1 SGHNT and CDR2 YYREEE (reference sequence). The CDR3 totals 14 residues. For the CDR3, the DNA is TGTGCCAGCAGCTTTGAACAGATGGAAGAGACCCAGTACTTC. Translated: CASSFEQMEETQYF.

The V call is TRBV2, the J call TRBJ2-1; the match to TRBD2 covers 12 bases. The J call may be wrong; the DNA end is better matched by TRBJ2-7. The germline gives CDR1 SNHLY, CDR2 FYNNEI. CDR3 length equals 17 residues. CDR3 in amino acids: CASSIRASGGAGNEQYF. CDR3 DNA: TGTGCCAGCAGTATTCGGGCTAGCGGGGGGGCAGGGAATGAGCAGTACTTC.

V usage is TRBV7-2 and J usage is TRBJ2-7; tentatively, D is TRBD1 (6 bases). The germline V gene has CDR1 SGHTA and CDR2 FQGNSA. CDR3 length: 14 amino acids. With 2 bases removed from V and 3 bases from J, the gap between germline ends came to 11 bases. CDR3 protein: CASSLSRTDYEQYF. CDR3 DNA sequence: TGTGCCAGCAGCTTATCCCGGACAGACTACGAGCAGTACTTC.

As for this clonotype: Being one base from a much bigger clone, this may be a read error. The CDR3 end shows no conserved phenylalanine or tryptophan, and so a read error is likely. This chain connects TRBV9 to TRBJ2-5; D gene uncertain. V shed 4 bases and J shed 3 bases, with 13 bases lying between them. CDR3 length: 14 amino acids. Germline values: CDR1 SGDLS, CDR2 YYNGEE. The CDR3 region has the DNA TGTGCCAGCAGCCTTCGGTCTCGCGAAGAGACCCAGTACCTC. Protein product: CASSLRSREETQYL.

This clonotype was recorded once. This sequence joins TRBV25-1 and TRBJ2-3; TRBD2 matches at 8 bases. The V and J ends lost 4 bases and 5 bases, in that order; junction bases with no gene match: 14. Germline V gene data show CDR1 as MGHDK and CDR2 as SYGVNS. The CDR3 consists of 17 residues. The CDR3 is CASSGPFSGDNRDTQYF. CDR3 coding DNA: TGTGCCAGCAGTGGGCCTTTTAGCGGGGATAACAGAGATACGCAGTATTTT.

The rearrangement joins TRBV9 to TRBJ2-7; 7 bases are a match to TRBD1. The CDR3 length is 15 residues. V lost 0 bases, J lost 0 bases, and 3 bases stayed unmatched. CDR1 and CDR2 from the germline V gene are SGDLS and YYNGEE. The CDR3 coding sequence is TGTGCCAGCAGCGTAGAGGCAGGGGGCTCCTACGAGCAGTACTTC. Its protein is CASSVEAGGSYEQYF.

Here the CDR3 DNA reads TGTGCCAGCAGCATCGGGCCCACCGGGGGGCGAACAACTTCCTACGAGCAGTACTTC. It yields the protein CASSIGPTGGRTTSYEQYF. The rearrangement uses TRBV7-6 and TRBJ2-7; D is possibly TRBD2 (7 bases). The CDR3 spans 19 residues. V lost 5 bases, J lost 1 base, and 27 bases lay in between. Germline V CDR1 and CDR2: SGHVS, FNYEAQ.

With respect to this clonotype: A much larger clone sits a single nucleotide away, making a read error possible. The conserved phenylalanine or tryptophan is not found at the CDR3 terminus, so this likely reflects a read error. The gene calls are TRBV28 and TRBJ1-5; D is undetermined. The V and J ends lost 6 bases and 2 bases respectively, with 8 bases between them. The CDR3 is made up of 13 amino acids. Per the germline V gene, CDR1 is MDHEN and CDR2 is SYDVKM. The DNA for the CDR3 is TGTGCCAGCAGAACTAACGGCAATCAGCCCCAGCATCTT. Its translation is CASRTNGNQPQHL.

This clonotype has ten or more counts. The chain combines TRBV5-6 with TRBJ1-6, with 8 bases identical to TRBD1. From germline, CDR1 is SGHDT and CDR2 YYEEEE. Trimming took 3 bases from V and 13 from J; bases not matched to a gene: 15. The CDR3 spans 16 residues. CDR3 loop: CASSSRNRDRRRPLHF. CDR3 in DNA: TGTGCCAGCAGCTCGAGAAACCGGGACAGGAGGAGGCCCCTCCACTTT.

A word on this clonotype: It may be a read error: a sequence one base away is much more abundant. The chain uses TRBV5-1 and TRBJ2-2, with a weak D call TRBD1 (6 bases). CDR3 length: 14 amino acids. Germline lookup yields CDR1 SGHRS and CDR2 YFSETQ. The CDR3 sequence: CASREDRLPGELLF. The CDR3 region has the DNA TGCGCCAGCAGGGAGGACAGACTTCCCGGGGAGCTGCTTTTT.

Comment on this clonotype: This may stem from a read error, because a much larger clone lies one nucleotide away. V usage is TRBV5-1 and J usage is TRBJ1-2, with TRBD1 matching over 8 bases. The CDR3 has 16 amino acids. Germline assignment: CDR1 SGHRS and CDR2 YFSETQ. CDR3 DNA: TGCGCCAGCGGCTTGGCTCGACCAGGGGGCATCTATGGCTACACCTTC. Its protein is CASGLARPGGIYGYTF.

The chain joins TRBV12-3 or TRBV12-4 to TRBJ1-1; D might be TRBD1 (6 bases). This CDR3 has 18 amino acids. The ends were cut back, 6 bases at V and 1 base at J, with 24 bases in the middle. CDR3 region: CASSQALKRGQRNTEAFF. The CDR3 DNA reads TGTGCCAGCAGCCAAGCTCTAAAGAGAGGACAGAGGAACACTGAAGCTTTCTTT.

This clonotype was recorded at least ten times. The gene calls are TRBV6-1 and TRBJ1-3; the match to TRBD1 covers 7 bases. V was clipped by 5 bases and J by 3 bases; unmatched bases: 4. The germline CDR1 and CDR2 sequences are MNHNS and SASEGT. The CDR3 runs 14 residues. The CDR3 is CASSTTGLGNTIYF. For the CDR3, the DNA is TGTGCCAGCAGTACGACAGGGCTTGGAAACACCATATATTTT.

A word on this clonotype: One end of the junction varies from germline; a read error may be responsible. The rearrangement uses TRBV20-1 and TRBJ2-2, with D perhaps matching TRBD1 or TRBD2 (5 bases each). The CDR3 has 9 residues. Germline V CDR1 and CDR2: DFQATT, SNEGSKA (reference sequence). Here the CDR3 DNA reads TGCAGTGCTAGTGGGGGGCTGTTTTTT. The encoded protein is CSASGGLFF.

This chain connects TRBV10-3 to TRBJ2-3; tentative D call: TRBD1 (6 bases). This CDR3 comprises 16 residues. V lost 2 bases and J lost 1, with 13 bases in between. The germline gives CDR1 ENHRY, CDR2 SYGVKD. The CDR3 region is CAISETPGQRTDTQYF. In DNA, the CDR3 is TGTGCCATCAGTGAGACTCCGGGACAACGCACAGATACGCAGTATTTT.

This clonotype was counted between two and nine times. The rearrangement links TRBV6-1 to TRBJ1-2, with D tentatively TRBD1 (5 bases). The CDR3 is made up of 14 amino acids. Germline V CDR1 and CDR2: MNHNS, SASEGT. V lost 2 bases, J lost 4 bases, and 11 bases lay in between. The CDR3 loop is CASSEQGASYGYTF. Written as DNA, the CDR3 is TGTGCCAGCAGTGAACAGGGCGCCAGCTATGGCTACACCTTC.

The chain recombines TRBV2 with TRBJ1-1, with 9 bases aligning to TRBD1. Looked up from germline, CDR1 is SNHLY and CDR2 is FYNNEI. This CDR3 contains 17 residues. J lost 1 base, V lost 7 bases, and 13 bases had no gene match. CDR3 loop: CASKVGQGQGTNTEAFF. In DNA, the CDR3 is TGTGCCAGCAAAGTTGGACAGGGGCAAGGCACGAACACTGAAGCTTTCTTT.

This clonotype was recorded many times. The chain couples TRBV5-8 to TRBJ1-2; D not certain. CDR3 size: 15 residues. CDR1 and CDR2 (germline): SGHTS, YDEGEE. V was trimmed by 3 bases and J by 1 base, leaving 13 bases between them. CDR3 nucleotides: TGTGCCAGCAGCTCCCCGGAAGAGGGTAACTATGGCTACACCTTC. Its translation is CASSSPEEGNYGYTF.

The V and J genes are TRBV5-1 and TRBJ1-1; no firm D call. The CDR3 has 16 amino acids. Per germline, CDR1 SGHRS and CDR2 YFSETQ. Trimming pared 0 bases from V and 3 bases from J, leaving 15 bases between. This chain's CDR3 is CASSLAVSDPDTEAFF. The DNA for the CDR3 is TGCGCCAGCAGCTTGGCCGTGTCAGACCCTGACACTGAAGCTTTCTTT.

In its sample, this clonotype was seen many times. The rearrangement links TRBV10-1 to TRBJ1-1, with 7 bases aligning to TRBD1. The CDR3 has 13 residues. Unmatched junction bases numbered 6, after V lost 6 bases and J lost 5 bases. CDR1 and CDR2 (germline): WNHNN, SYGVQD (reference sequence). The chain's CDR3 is CASRARQGTEAFF. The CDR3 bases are TGCGCCAGCAGAGCAAGACAGGGAACTGAAGCTTTCTTT.

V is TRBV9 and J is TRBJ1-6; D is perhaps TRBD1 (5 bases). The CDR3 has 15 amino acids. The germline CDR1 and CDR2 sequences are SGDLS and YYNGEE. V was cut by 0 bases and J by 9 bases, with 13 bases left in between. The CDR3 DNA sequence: TGTGCCAGCAGCGTAGGGTCAGGGAATGCTTCACCCCTCCACTTT. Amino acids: CASSVGSGNASPLHF.

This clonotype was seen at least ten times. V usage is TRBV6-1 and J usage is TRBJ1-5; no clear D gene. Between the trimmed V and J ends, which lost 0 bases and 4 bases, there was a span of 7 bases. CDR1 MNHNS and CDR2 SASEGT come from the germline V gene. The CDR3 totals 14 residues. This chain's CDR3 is CASSEAGLNQPQHF. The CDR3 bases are TGTGCCAGCAGTGAAGCAGGACTAAATCAGCCCCAGCATTTT.

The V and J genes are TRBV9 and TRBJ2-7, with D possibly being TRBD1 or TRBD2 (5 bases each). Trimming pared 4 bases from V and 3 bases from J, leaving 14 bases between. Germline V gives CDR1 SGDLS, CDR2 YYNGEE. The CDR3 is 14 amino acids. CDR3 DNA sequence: TGTGCCAGCAGCACAGAGGGGACCAGCTACGAGCAGTACTTC. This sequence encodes CASSTEGTSYEQYF.

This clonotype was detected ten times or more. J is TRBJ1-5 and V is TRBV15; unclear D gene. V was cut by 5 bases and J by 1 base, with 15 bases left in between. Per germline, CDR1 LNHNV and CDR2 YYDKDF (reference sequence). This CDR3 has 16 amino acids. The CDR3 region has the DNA TGTGCCACCAGCTCGCAAGACAAAGACAGCAATCAGCCCCAGCATTTT. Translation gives CATSSQDKDSNQPQHF.

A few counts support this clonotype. The CDR3: CASIDGYLWGNQPQHF. CDR3 DNA: TGTGCCAGCATCGACGGCTATCTATGGGGCAATCAGCCCCAGCATTTT. This chain connects TRBV6-5 to TRBJ1-5, with unresolved D. V gave up 7 bases and J gave up 2 bases, with 18 bases separating them. CDR3 length: 16 amino acids. Germline CDR1 reads MNHEY; CDR2 reads SVGAGI.

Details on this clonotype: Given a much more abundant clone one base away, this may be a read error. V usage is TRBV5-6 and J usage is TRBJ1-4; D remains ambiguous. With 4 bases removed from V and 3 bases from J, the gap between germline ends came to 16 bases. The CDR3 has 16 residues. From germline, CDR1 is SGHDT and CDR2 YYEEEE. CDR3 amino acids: CASSPRRDGANEKLFF. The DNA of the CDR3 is TGTGCCAGCAGCCCCCGCCGTGACGGGGCTAATGAAAAACTGTTTTTT.

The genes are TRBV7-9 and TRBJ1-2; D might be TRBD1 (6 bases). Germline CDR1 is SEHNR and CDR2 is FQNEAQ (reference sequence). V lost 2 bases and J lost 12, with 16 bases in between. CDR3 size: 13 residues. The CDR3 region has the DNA TGTGCCAGCAGCTTACTACAGGGTCTTGGAAACACCTTC. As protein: CASSLLQGLGNTF.